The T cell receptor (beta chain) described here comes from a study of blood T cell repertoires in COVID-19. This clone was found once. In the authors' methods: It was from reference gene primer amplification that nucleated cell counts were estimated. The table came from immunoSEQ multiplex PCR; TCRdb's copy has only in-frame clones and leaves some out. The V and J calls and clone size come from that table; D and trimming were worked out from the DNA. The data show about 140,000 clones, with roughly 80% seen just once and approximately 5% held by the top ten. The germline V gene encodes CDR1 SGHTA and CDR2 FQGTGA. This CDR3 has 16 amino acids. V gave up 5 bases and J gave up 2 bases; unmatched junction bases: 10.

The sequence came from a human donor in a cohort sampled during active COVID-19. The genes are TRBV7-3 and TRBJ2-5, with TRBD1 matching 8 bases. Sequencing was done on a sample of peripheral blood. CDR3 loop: CASSAGAGGSQETQYF. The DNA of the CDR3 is TGTGCCAGCAGCGCAGGTGCAGGGGGCTCACAAGAGACCCAGTACTTC.